This is a list of T cell receptor beta chains from one sample in a study of human T cells and chemical hapten exposure. TCRdb fed the RACE reads into MiXCR, producing one record per CDR3 protein. Of 95,000 to 100,000 distinct CDR3 sequences listed, approximately 11% are singletons. The sequencing used whole blood, collected in connection with sensitization to the hapten diphenylcyclopropenone (DPC). These receptors were taken from a woman in her sixties with alopecia areata. Some clones in this sample may be carry-over from other donors' samples. Each CDR3 is given with its conserved first and last residue. The D gene is left open where the match is weak. Part of the rows lack a size; the others show once, few, many or a class for expanded clones.

V gene: TRBV12-3/TRBV12-4; J gene: TRBJ2-7; D gene: -; clone size: -; CDR3 DNA: TGTGCCAGCAGTTTATCCCCCCAGAGAGTCGAGCAGTACTTC; CDR3 protein: CASSLSPQRVEQYF
V gene: TRBV12-3/TRBV12-4; J gene: TRBJ1-6; D gene: -; clone size: -; CDR3 DNA: TGTGCCAGCAGTTTAATGGGATCACCCCTCCACTTT; CDR3 protein: CASSLMGSPLHF
V gene: TRBV30; J gene: TRBJ2-1; D gene: -; clone size: many; CDR3 DNA: TGTGCCTGGAGCGGGTCCCCCTATGAGCAGTTCTTC; CDR3 protein: CAWSGSPYEQFF
V gene: TRBV7-3; J gene: TRBJ1-2; D gene: -; clone size: many; CDR3 DNA: TGTGCCAGCAGCTGGTCTCAGAGAAACTATGGCTACACCTTC; CDR3 protein: CASSWSQRNYGYTF
V gene: TRBV4-2; J gene: TRBJ2-1; D gene: -; clone size: -; CDR3 DNA: TGTGCCAGCAGCCAAGTCTCGCTAGGTTACAATGAGCAGTTCTTC; CDR3 protein: CASSQVSLGYNEQFF
V gene: TRBV19; J gene: TRBJ1-1; D gene: -; clone size: -; CDR3 DNA: TGTGCCAGTAGTATAGATCTGGGACAAAGAAACACTGAAGCTTTCTTT; CDR3 protein: CASSIDLGQRNTEAFF
V gene: TRBV27; J gene: TRBJ1-1; D gene: TRBD1; clone size: many; CDR3 DNA: TGTGCCAGCAGTCCCTACCCCTGGACAGGGCGCACTGAAGCTTTCTTT; CDR3 protein: CASSPYPWTGRTEAFF
V gene: TRBV19; J gene: TRBJ1-5; D gene: -; clone size: many; CDR3 DNA: TGTGCCAGTACAACCTCGCAGGGTGGGCGCCAGCCCCAGCATTTT; CDR3 protein: CASTTSQGGRQPQHF
V gene: TRBV3-1; J gene: TRBJ2-7; D gene: TRBD2; clone size: -; CDR3 DNA: TGTGCCAGCAGCGTTATCCCGACTAGCGAGGAGCAGTACTTC; CDR3 protein: CASSVIPTSEEQYF
V gene: TRBV6-5; J gene: TRBJ2-7; D gene: -; clone size: -; CDR3 DNA: TGTGCCAGCAGTTACTCAGGTGGGGGGAACGCCTACGAGCAGTACTTC; CDR3 protein: CASSYSGGGNAYEQYF
V gene: TRBV5-1; J gene: TRBJ2-1; D gene: TRBD2; clone size: many; CDR3 DNA: TGCGCCAGCAGCTTTACTAGCGGGACCCCGAATGAGCAGTTCTTC; CDR3 protein: CASSFTSGTPNEQFF
V gene: TRBV29-1; J gene: TRBJ2-3; D gene: TRBD2; clone size: -; CDR3 DNA: TGCAGCGTCTGGAGCGGGGGGGCCTCAGATACGCAGTATTTT; CDR3 protein: CSVWSGGASDTQYF
V gene: TRBV12-3/TRBV12-4; J gene: TRBJ2-3; D gene: TRBD2; clone size: -; CDR3 DNA: TGTGCCAGCAGTTTCCGAGCGGGGGGGTACACAGATACGCAGTATTTT; CDR3 protein: CASSFRAGGYTDTQYF
V gene: TRBV12-3/TRBV12-4; J gene: TRBJ1-6; D gene: TRBD1; clone size: many; CDR3 DNA: TGTGCCAGCAGGGACGACAGGGGGTACTCAAATTCACCCCTCCACTTT; CDR3 protein: CASRDDRGYSNSPLHF
V gene: TRBV2; J gene: TRBJ1-5; D gene: -; clone size: few; CDR3 DNA: TGTGCCAGCAGTGAAAGCGGTCAGCCCCAGCATTTT; CDR3 protein: CASSESGQPQHF
V gene: TRBV11-2; J gene: TRBJ2-7; D gene: -; clone size: many; CDR3 DNA: TGTGCCAGCAGCTTCCCGGGGGCCTACGAGCAGTACTTC; CDR3 protein: CASSFPGAYEQYF
V gene: TRBV18; J gene: TRBJ2-1; D gene: TRBD2; clone size: many; CDR3 DNA: TGTGCCAGCTCAGAATTGGGCGGGAGCTCCTACAATGAGCAGTTCTTC; CDR3 protein: CASSELGGSSYNEQFF
V gene: TRBV20-1; J gene: TRBJ2-1; D gene: TRBD2; clone size: many; CDR3 DNA: TGCAGTGAAACTAGCGGGGGGCGGAATGAGCAGTTCTTC; CDR3 protein: CSETSGGRNEQFF
V gene: TRBV20-1; J gene: TRBJ2-2; D gene: -; clone size: -; CDR3 DNA: TGCAGTGCTATGGACAGTAAGAACACCGGGGAGCTGTTTTTT; CDR3 protein: CSAMDSKNTGELFF
V gene: TRBV7-2; J gene: TRBJ1-2; D gene: -; clone size: few; CDR3 DNA: TGTGCCAGCAGCCGCTTGGGGGGCCTAGAGTTTTATGGCTACACCTTC; CDR3 protein: CASSRLGGLEFYGYTF
V gene: TRBV5-5; J gene: TRBJ2-7; D gene: -; clone size: -; CDR3 DNA: TGTGCCACTACTCCCGGGATAGAAGTTTCGGACGAGCAGTACTTC; CDR3 protein: CATTPGIEVSDEQYF
V gene: TRBV4-1; J gene: TRBJ1-5; D gene: -; clone size: many; CDR3 DNA: TGCGCCAGCAGCCAAGATCGAGGCAGGGGTACCCATCAGCCCCAGCATTTT; CDR3 protein: CASSQDRGRGTHQPQHF
V gene: TRBV12-3/TRBV12-4; J gene: TRBJ2-7; D gene: TRBD1; clone size: few; CDR3 DNA: TGTGCCAGCAGCCGCGGGACAGGGTACGAGCAGTACTTC; CDR3 protein: CASSRGTGYEQYF
V gene: TRBV12-2; J gene: TRBJ1-4; D gene: -; clone size: many; CDR3 DNA: TGTGCAAGTCGCTTAAAAGGGCATAAGCGGTCGGGGTGCCGTCGGGAAAAACTGTTTTTT; CDR3 protein: CASRLKGHKRSGCRREKLFF
V gene: TRBV12-3/TRBV12-4; J gene: TRBJ2-7; D gene: -; clone size: many; CDR3 DNA: TGTGCCAGCAGTTTAAGGTGGGGCGAGCAGTACTTC; CDR3 protein: CASSLRWGEQYF
V gene: TRBV20-1; J gene: TRBJ1-2; D gene: -; clone size: many; CDR3 DNA: TGCAGTGCAGGACGCTACACCTTC; CDR3 protein: CSAGRYTF
V gene: TRBV7-3; J gene: TRBJ2-6; D gene: -; clone size: many; CDR3 DNA: TGTGCCAGCAGCTTACGTCTAAGTAGCTCTGGGGCCAACGTCCTGACTTTC; CDR3 protein: CASSLRLSSSGANVLTF
V gene: TRBV7-2; J gene: TRBJ2-1; D gene: TRBD2; clone size: many; CDR3 DNA: TGTGCCAGCACCATATACGCTAGCGGGGGGGGAACAGAGCAGTTCTTC; CDR3 protein: CASTIYASGGGTEQFF
V gene: TRBV7-9; J gene: TRBJ2-7; D gene: -; clone size: few; CDR3 DNA: TGTGCCAGCAGCTTAATACCTCCAATGGGGAACGAGCAGTACTTC; CDR3 protein: CASSLIPPMGNEQYF
V gene: TRBV30; J gene: TRBJ1-1; D gene: TRBD1; clone size: few; CDR3 DNA: TGTGCCTGGAGTACCGGGACAGGCCCCACTGAAGCTTTCTTT; CDR3 protein: CAWSTGTGPTEAFF
V gene: TRBV5-1; J gene: TRBJ2-3; D gene: -; clone size: many; CDR3 DNA: TGCGCCAGCAGCTTGGGCGGGGTTAGCACAGATACGCAGTATTTT; CDR3 protein: CASSLGGVSTDTQYF
V gene: TRBV18; J gene: TRBJ2-3; D gene: -; clone size: many; CDR3 DNA: TGTGCCAGCTCCCCGCTAGAAGCAGATACGCAGTATTTT; CDR3 protein: CASSPLEADTQYF
V gene: TRBV20-1; J gene: TRBJ1-5; D gene: TRBD1; clone size: few; CDR3 DNA: TGCAGTGCTACCTCCTTTTCCGGGACAGGGGGCTATCGACAGCCCCAGCATTTT; CDR3 protein: CSATSFSGTGGYRQPQHF
V gene: TRBV30; J gene: TRBJ2-5; D gene: TRBD2; clone size: -; CDR3 DNA: TGTGCCTGGAGTTCTACTAGCGGGGGGGCTGAGACCCAGTACTTC; CDR3 protein: CAWSSTSGGAETQYF
V gene: TRBV12-5; J gene: TRBJ1-2; D gene: -; clone size: few; CDR3 DNA: TGTGCTAGTGGTTTGCTCCAGGGTATTGGATACACCTTC; CDR3 protein: CASGLLQGIGYTF
V gene: TRBV19; J gene: TRBJ1-5; D gene: -; clone size: many; CDR3 DNA: TGTGCCAGTAGTGTCCCGCATCAGGGACATCAGCCCCAGCATTTT; CDR3 protein: CASSVPHQGHQPQHF
V gene: TRBV6-6; J gene: TRBJ2-7; D gene: TRBD1; clone size: few; CDR3 DNA: TGTGCCAGCAGTTACTCTGTAAGACAGGGGGCCTCCTACGAGCAGTACTTC; CDR3 protein: CASSYSVRQGASYEQYF
V gene: TRBV11-2; J gene: TRBJ1-2; D gene: -; clone size: many; CDR3 DNA: TGTGCCAGCAGTGGGGTTAACTATGGCTACACCTTC; CDR3 protein: CASSGVNYGYTF
V gene: TRBV6-1; J gene: TRBJ2-3; D gene: TRBD2; clone size: many; CDR3 DNA: TGTGCCAGCAGTCACCAACTGCCCCGCGGGGGGACCACTAGCACAGATACGCAGTATTTT; CDR3 protein: CASSHQLPRGGTTSTDTQYF
V gene: TRBV7-2; J gene: TRBJ2-1; D gene: -; clone size: many; CDR3 DNA: TGTGCCAGCAGACCGGGACTCTCCTACAATGAGCAGTTCTTC; CDR3 protein: CASRPGLSYNEQFF
V gene: TRBV10-1; J gene: TRBJ2-2; D gene: -; clone size: many; CDR3 DNA: TGCGCCAGCAGTGAGTGGCGGGGACCCACCGGGGAGCTGTTTTTT; CDR3 protein: CASSEWRGPTGELFF
V gene: TRBV6-1; J gene: TRBJ1-1; D gene: -; clone size: many; CDR3 DNA: TGTGCCAGCAGTGAACGAGGGAGTCACACTGAAGCTTTCTTT; CDR3 protein: CASSERGSHTEAFF
V gene: TRBV19; J gene: TRBJ2-7; D gene: -; clone size: -; CDR3 DNA: TGTGCCAGTAGTAGTGGATCCCAAGACTCCTACGAGCAGTACTTC; CDR3 protein: CASSSGSQDSYEQYF
V gene: TRBV12-3/TRBV12-4; J gene: TRBJ1-2; D gene: -; clone size: many; CDR3 DNA: TGTGCCAGCCGAGGGGGGGGAAAGGACTATGGCTACACCTTC; CDR3 protein: CASRGGGKDYGYTF
V gene: TRBV6-6; J gene: TRBJ1-3; D gene: -; clone size: -; CDR3 DNA: TGTGCCAGCAGTTACTCGCGCCCGAGCTCTGGAAACACCATATATTTT; CDR3 protein: CASSYSRPSSGNTIYF
V gene: TRBV27; J gene: TRBJ2-1; D gene: -; clone size: -; CDR3 DNA: TGTGCCAGCAGTTTAAACGGCCTCTACAATGAGCAGATCTTC; CDR3 protein: CASSLNGLYNEQIF
V gene: TRBV5-4; J gene: TRBJ2-2; D gene: TRBD2; clone size: -; CDR3 DNA: TGTGCCAGCAGCCCTCAAACCGGGACTAGCGGTTCCGGGGAGCTGTTTTTT; CDR3 protein: CASSPQTGTSGSGELFF
V gene: TRBV29-1; J gene: TRBJ2-6; D gene: -; clone size: many; CDR3 DNA: TGCAGCGTGAAAAATCCCGCTGGGGCCAACGTCCTGACTTTC; CDR3 protein: CSVKNPAGANVLTF
V gene: TRBV7-2; J gene: TRBJ2-3; D gene: TRBD2; clone size: few; CDR3 DNA: TGTGCCAGCAGCTTTTGGGTAGCGGGGGGCGCAGATACGCAGTATTTT; CDR3 protein: CASSFWVAGGADTQYF
V gene: TRBV29-1; J gene: TRBJ1-5; D gene: -; clone size: -; CDR3 DNA: TGCAGCGTTGCTCTGGGTTCCATCAATCAGCCCCAGCATTTT; CDR3 protein: CSVALGSINQPQHF
V gene: TRBV21-1; J gene: TRBJ2-7; D gene: -; clone size: few; CDR3 DNA: TGTGCCAGCAGCAAGGACCTAATGCCGCCCATATACGAGCAGTACTTC; CDR3 protein: CASSKDLMPPIYEQYF
V gene: TRBV6-2/TRBV6-3; J gene: TRBJ1-1; D gene: -; clone size: -; CDR3 DNA: TGTGCCAGCAGTTACTCCCCGAGGGACACTGAAGCTTTCTTT; CDR3 protein: CASSYSPRDTEAFF
V gene: TRBV20-1; J gene: TRBJ1-5; D gene: TRBD1; clone size: few; CDR3 DNA: TGCAGTGCTAGGGCCGCCGGACAGGGCAATCAGCCCCAGCATTTT; CDR3 protein: CSARAAGQGNQPQHF
V gene: TRBV7-9; J gene: TRBJ1-1; D gene: -; clone size: few; CDR3 DNA: TGTGCCAGCACCGGACTCGGACACCCGAACACTGAAGCTTTCTTT; CDR3 protein: CASTGLGHPNTEAFF
V gene: TRBV15; J gene: TRBJ2-5; D gene: -; clone size: -; CDR3 DNA: TGTGTCACCAGCCCCCGGGCGGGCAGCCAAGAGACCCAGTACTTC; CDR3 protein: CVTSPRAGSQETQYF
V gene: TRBV27; J gene: TRBJ2-7; D gene: TRBD1; clone size: -; CDR3 DNA: TGTGCCAGCAGTTCCCCTACAGGGGCTGGCGAGCAGTACTTC; CDR3 protein: CASSSPTGAGEQYF
V gene: TRBV6-4; J gene: TRBJ2-1; D gene: TRBD1; clone size: few; CDR3 DNA: TGTGCCAGCAGCGCGGGACAGGGGCCTGGGAATGAGCAGTTCTTC; CDR3 protein: CASSAGQGPGNEQFF
V gene: TRBV10-3; J gene: TRBJ2-1; D gene: -; clone size: few; CDR3 DNA: TGTGCCATCAGTCCGGACGGGACCTACAATGAGCAGTTCTTC; CDR3 protein: CAISPDGTYNEQFF
V gene: TRBV27; J gene: TRBJ2-1; D gene: -; clone size: -; CDR3 DNA: TGTGCCAGCAGTTCCTCTCCCTACAATGAGCAGTTCTTC; CDR3 protein: CASSSSPYNEQFF